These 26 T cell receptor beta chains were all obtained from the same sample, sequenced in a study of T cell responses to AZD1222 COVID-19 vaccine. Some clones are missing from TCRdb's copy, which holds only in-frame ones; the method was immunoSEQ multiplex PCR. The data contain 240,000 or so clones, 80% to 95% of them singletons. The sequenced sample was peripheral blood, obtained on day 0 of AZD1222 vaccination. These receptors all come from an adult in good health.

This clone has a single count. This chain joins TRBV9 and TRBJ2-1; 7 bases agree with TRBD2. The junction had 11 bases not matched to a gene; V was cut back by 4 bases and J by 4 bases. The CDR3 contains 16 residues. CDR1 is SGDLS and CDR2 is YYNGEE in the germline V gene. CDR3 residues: CASSTAPGGGYNEQFF. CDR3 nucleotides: TGTGCCAGCAGCACCGCCCCGGGAGGAGGTTACAATGAGCAGTTCTTC.

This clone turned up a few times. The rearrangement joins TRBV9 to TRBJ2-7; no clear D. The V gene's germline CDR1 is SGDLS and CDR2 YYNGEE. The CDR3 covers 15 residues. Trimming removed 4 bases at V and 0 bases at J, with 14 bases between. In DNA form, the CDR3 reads TGTGCCAGCAGCTGGTCGCCAGCTCCCTCCTACGAGCAGTACTTC. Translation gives CASSWSPAPSYEQYF. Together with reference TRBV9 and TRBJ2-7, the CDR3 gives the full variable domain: DSGVTQTPKHLITATGQRVTLRCSPRSGDLSVYWYQQSLDQGLQFLIQYYNGEERAKGNILERFSAQQFPDLHSELNLSSLELGDSALYFCASSWSPAPSYEQYFGPGTRLTVT.

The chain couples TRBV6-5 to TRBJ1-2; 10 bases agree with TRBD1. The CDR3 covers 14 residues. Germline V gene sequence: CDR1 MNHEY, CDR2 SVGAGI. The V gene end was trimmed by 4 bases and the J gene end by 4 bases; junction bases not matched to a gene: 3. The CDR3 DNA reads TGTGCCAGCAGTTCGGGACAGGGGATCTATGGCTACACCTTC. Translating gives CASSSGQGIYGYTF.

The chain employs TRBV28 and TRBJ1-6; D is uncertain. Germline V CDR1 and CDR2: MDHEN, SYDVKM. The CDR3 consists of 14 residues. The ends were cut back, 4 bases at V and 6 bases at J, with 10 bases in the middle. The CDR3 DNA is TGTGCCAGCAGTTCGGGTGGAGTTAATTCACCCCTCCACTTT. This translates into CASSSGGVNSPLHF.

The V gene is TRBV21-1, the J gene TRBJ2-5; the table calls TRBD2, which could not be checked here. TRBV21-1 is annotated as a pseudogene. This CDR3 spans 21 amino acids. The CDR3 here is CASSKVKRNTKGGEFWETQYF. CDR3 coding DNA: TGTGCCAGCAGCAAAGTTAAGCGGAACACCAAGGGAGGAGAGTTTTGGGAGACCCAGTACTTC.

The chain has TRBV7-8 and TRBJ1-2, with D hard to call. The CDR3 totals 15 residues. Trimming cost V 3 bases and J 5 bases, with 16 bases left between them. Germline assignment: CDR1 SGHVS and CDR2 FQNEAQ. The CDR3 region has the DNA TGTGCCAGCAGCTTGGCCACCCAGAAATCATATGGCTACACCTTC. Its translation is CASSLATQKSYGYTF.

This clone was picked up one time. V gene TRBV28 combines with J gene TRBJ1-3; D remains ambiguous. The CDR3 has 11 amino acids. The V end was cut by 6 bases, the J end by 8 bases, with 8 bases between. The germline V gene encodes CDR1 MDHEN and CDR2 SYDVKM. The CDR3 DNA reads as TGTGCCAGCAGAAGGTCGGACACCATATATTTT. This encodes CASRRSDTIYF. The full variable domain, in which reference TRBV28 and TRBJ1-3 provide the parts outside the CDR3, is DVKVTQSSRYLVKRTGEKVFLECVQDMDHENMFWYRQDPGLGLRLIYFSYDVKMKEKGDIPEGYSVSREKKERFSLILESASTNQTSMYLCASRRSDTIYFGEGSWLTVV.

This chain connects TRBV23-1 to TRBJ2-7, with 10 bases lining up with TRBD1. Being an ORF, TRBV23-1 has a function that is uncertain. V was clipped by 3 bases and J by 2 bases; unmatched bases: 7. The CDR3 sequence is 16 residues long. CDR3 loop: CASSQSSGQGTYEQYF. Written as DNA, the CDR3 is TGCGCCAGCAGTCAGTCCTCGGGACAGGGGACCTACGAGCAGTACTTC.

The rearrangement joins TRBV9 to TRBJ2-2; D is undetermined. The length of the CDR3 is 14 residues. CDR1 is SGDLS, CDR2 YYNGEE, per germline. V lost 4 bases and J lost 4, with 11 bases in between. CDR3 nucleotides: TGTGCCAGCAGCCTCGGGTCAGGCACCGGGGAGCTGTTTTTT. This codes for CASSLGSGTGELFF. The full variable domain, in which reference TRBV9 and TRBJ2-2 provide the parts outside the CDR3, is DSGVTQTPKHLITATGQRVTLRCSPRSGDLSVYWYQQSLDQGLQFLIQYYNGEERAKGNILERFSAQQFPDLHSELNLSSLELGDSALYFCASSLGSGTGELFFGEGSRLTVL.

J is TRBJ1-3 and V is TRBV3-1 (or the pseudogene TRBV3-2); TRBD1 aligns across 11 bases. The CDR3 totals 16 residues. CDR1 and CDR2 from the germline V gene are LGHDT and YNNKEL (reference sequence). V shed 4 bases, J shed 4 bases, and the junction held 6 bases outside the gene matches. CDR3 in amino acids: CASSRPGQGEGNTIYF. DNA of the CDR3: TGTGCCAGCAGCCGACCGGGACAGGGGGAAGGAAACACCATATATTTT.

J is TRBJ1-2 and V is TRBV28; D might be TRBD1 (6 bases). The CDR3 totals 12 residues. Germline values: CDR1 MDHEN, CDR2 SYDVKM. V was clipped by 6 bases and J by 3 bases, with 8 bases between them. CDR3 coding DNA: TGTGCCAGCAGACGACAGGACTATGGCTACACCTTC. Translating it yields CASRRQDYGYTF.

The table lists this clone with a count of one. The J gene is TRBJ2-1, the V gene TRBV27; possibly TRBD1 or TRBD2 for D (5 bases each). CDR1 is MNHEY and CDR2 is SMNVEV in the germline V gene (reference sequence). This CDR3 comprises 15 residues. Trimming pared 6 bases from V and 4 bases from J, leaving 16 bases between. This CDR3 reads CASSPGTAIYNEQFF. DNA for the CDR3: TGTGCCAGCAGCCCCGGGACGGCAATATACAATGAGCAGTTCTTC.

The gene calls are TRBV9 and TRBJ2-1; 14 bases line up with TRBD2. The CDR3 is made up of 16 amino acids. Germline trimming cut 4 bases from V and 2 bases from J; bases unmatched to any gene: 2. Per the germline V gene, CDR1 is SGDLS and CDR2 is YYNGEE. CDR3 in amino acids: CASSPGLAGAYNEQFF. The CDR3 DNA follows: TGTGCCAGCAGCCCGGGACTAGCGGGGGCCTACAATGAGCAGTTCTTC. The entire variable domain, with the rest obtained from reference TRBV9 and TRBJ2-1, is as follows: DSGVTQTPKHLITATGQRVTLRCSPRSGDLSVYWYQQSLDQGLQFLIQYYNGEERAKGNILERFSAQQFPDLHSELNLSSLELGDSALYFCASSPGLAGAYNEQFFGPGTRLTVL.

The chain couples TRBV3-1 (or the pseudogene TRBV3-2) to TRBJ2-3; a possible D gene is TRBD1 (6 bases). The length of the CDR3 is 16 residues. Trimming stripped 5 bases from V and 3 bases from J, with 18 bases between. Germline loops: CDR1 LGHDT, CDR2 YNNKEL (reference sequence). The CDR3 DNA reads TGTGCCAGCAGCTCCCGGCCCTTAAGGGGGACAGATACGCAGTATTTT. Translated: CASSSRPLRGTDTQYF.

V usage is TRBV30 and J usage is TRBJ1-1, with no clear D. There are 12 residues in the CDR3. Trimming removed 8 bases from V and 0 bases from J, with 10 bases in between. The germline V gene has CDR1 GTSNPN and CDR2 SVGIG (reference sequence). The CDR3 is CAKERMNTEAFF. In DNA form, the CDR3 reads TGTGCCAAGGAACGTATGAACACTGAAGCTTTCTTT.

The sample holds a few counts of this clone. In DNA, the CDR3 is TGTGCCAGCAGCTTTGGACAGTATGGCTACACCTTC. The encoded protein is CASSFGQYGYTF. V is TRBV5-5 and J is TRBJ1-2; perhaps TRBD1 as D (6 bases). Trimming cost V 2 bases and J 5 bases, with 7 bases left between them. Germline values: CDR1 SGHKS, CDR2 YYEKEE (reference sequence). The CDR3 runs to 12 residues. The complete variable domain, with remaining parts taken from reference TRBV5-5 and TRBJ1-2, reads DAGVTQSPTHLIKTRGQQVTLRCSPISGHKSVSWYQQVLGQGPQFIFQYYEKEERGRGNFPDRFSARQFPNYSSELNVNALLLGDSALYLCASSFGQYGYTFGSGTRLTVV.

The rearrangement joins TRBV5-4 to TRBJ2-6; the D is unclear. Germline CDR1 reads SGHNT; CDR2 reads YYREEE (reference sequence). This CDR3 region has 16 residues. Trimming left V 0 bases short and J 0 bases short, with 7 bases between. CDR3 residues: CASSLVSSSGANVLTF. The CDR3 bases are TGTGCCAGCAGCTTGGTGAGCAGCTCTGGGGCCAACGTCCTGACTTTC.

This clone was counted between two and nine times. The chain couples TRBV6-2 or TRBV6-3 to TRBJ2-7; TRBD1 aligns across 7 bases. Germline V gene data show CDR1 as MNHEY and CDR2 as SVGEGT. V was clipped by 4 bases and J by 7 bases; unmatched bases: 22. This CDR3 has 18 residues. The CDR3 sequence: CASSSLVTLGTVLGEQYF. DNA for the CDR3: TGTGCCAGCAGTTCCCTCGTAACCCTCGGGACAGTATTGGGAGAGCAGTACTTC.

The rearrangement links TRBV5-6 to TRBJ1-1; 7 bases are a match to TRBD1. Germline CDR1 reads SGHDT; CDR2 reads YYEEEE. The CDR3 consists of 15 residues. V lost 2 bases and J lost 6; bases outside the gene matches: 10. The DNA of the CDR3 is TGTGCCAGCAGCTTACAGGGGCCGATTCTTTCTGAAGCTTTCTTT. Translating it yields CASSLQGPILSEAFF.

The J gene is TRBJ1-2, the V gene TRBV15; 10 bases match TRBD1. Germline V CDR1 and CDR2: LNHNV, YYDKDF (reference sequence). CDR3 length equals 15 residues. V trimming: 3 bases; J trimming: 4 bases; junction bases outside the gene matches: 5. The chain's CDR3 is CATSSDRGHSYGYTF. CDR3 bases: TGTGCCACCAGCAGTGACAGGGGGCATAGCTATGGCTACACCTTC.

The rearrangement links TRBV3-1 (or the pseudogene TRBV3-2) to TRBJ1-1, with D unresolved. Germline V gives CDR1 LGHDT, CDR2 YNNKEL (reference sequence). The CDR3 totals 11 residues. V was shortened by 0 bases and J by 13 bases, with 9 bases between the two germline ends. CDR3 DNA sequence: TGTGCCAGCAGCCAAGAGTCAGGTCATTTCTTT. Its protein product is CASSQESGHFF.

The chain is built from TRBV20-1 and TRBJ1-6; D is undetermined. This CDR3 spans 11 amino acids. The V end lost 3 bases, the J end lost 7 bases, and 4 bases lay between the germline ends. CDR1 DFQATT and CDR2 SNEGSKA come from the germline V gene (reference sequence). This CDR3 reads CSARTNSPLHF. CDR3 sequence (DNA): TGCAGTGCTAGGACCAATTCACCCCTCCACTTT.

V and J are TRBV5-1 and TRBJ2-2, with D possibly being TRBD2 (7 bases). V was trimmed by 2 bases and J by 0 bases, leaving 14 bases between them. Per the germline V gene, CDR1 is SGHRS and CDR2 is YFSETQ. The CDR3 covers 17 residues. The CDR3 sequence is CASSLNRGAANTGELFF. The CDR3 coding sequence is TGCGCCAGCAGCTTAAACCGGGGGGCCGCGAACACCGGGGAGCTGTTTTTT.

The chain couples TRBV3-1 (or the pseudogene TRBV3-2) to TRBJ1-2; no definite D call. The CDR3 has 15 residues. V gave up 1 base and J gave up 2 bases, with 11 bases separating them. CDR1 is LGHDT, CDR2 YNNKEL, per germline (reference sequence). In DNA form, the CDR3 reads TGTGCCAGCAGCCAAGTAAGTCAAGGGAACTATGGCTACACCTTC. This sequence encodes CASSQVSQGNYGYTF.

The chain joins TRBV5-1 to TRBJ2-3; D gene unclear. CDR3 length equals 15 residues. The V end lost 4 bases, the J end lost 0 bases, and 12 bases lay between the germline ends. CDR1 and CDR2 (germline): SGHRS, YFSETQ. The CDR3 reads CASSQGEASTDTQYF. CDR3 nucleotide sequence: TGCGCCAGCAGCCAAGGTGAGGCTAGCACAGATACGCAGTATTTT.

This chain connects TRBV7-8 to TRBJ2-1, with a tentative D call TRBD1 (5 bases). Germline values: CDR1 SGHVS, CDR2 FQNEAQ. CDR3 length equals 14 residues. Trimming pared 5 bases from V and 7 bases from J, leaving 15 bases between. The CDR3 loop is CASSLARDVNEQFF. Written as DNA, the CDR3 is TGTGCCAGCAGCCTGGCCAGGGATGTAAATGAGCAGTTCTTC.